The 10 T cell receptor beta chains below come from one sample, sequenced in a study of cytomegalovirus exposure and HLA in healthy donors. In the PCR, 60 Vbeta and 13 Jbeta primers were used. The data were produced by immunoSEQ multiplex PCR, yet TCRdb's version contains in-frame clones alone and is incomplete. Of 160,000 or so clones listed, about 80% are singletons. Sample: PBMCs. The origin of the receptors is a woman aged 50 to 60 in good health and CMV-seronegative.

The chain carries TRBV19 and TRBJ1-1; D may be TRBD1 (5 bases). V lost 7 bases, J lost 3 bases, and 15 bases lay in between. The CDR3 extends over 14 amino acids. The germline V gene encodes CDR1 LNHDA and CDR2 SQIVND (reference sequence). The CDR3 DNA follows: TGTGCCAGTACCTCAGGGCTCTTCGACACTGAAGCTTTCTTT. Its translation: CASTSGLFDTEAFF.

The chain is built from TRBV5-1 and TRBJ2-1, with D uncertain. This CDR3 contains 12 residues. Germline CDR1 and CDR2: SGHRS and YFSETQ. Trimming took 4 bases from V and 13 from J, leaving 15 bases between them. For the CDR3, the DNA is TGCGCCAGCAGCGCCACGGGTCTCCTCCAGTTCTTC. Translating it yields CASSATGLLQFF.

V is TRBV5-1 and J is TRBJ2-3; possible D gene TRBD2, 5 bases. V was cut by 0 bases and J by 1 base, with 12 bases left in between. This CDR3 spans 16 amino acids. The V gene's germline CDR1 is SGHRS and CDR2 YFSETQ. The CDR3 DNA sequence: TGCGCCAGCAGCTTGGGGGTACTAGACCGCACAGATACGCAGTATTTT. It encodes CASSLGVLDRTDTQYF.

V and J are TRBV7-6 and TRBJ2-5; possibly TRBD2 for D (5 bases). This CDR3 spans 13 amino acids. Per the germline V gene, CDR1 is SGHVS and CDR2 is FNYEAQ. V shed 7 bases and J shed 4 bases, with 13 bases lying between them. In DNA form, the CDR3 reads TGTGCCAGCATGCCCCGGGCGGGAGAGACCCAGTACTTC. This sequence encodes CASMPRAGETQYF.

In its sample, this clone was seen once. The V and J genes are TRBV7-9 and TRBJ1-5; 9 bases fit TRBD1. This CDR3 is 19 amino acids long. The V and J ends lost 1 base and 0 bases, in that order; junction bases with no gene match: 10. The germline V gene has CDR1 SEHNR and CDR2 FQNEAQ (reference sequence). The CDR3 coding sequence is TGTGCCAGCAGCTTAGTCCCTGGGACAGGGTTATATAGCAATCAGCCCCAGCATTTT. Translation: CASSLVPGTGLYSNQPQHF.

The genes are TRBV10-2 and TRBJ1-1, with 8 bases matching TRBD1. CDR3 size: 13 residues. Germline lookup yields CDR1 WSHSY and CDR2 SAAADI. V dropped 8 bases and J dropped 4; count of bases not matched to a gene: 6. The chain's CDR3 is CASGRQGTTEAFF. The CDR3 bases are TGCGCCAGCGGAAGACAGGGGACCACTGAAGCTTTCTTT.

The chain carries TRBV7-9 and TRBJ1-2; unclear D gene. The CDR3 totals 15 residues. V was clipped by 5 bases and J by 3 bases, with 16 bases between them. The V gene's germline CDR1 is SEHNR and CDR2 FQNEAQ (reference sequence). The CDR3 nucleotides are TGTGCCAGCAGCCAGTGGGCGGGGAAACACTATGGCTACACCTTC. The encoded protein is CASSQWAGKHYGYTF.

This chain uses TRBV18 with TRBJ2-7, with D unclear. CDR1 and CDR2 from the germline V gene are KGHSH and LQKENI. The CDR3 is 13 amino acids. Trimming stripped 3 bases from V and 0 bases from J, with 6 bases between. The CDR3 protein is CASSPTSSYEQYF. The CDR3 region has the DNA TGTGCCAGCTCACCCACAAGCTCCTACGAGCAGTACTTC.

The gene calls are TRBV6-1 and TRBJ1-3; D call uncertain. V was cut by 8 bases and J by 0 bases, with 14 bases left in between. Germline V lookup: CDR1 MNHNS, CDR2 SASEGT. This CDR3 contains 15 residues. CDR3 nucleotide sequence: TGTGCCAGCGGTGTAACAGAGAGCTCTGGAAACACCATATATTTT. Amino acid sequence: CASGVTESSGNTIYF.

This clone appeared once. The chain recombines TRBV28 with TRBJ1-5; D may be TRBD1 (6 bases). This CDR3 is 19 amino acids long. The germline CDR1 and CDR2 sequences are MDHEN and SYDVKM. With 4 bases removed from V and 3 bases from J, the gap between germline ends came to 25 bases. This chain's CDR3 is CASSSWTDSYSTFNQPQHF. As DNA, the CDR3 is TGTGCCAGCAGTTCGTGGACAGACTCCTACTCGACTTTCAATCAGCCCCAGCATTTT.